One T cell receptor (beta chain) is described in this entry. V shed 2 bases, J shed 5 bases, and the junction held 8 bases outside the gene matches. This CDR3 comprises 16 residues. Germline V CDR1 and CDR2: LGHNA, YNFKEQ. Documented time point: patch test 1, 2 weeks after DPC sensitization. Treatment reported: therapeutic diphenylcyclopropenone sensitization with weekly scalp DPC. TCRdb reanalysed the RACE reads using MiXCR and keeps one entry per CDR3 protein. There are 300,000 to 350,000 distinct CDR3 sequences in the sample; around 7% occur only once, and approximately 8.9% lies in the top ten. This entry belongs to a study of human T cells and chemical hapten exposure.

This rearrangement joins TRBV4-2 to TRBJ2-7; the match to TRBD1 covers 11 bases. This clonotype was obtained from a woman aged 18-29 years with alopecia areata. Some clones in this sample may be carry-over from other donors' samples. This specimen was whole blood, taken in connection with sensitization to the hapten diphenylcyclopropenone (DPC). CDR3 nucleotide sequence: TGTGCCAGCAGCCAATTCACCGGGACAGGGGGTCACGAGCAGTACTTC. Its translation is CASSQFTGTGGHEQYF.